The T cell receptor (beta chain) under discussion was sequenced for a study of blood T cell repertoires in COVID-19. Repertoires were generated with immunoSEQ multiplex PCR, while TCRdb's copy carries only in-frame clones and drops some. In the table there are about 76,000 clones, 80% of which are singletons. The CDR3 extends over 13 amino acids. Trimming took 8 bases from V and 3 from J, leaving 8 bases between them. The germline V gene encodes CDR1 MNHEY and CDR2 SVGAGI. This receptor was taken from a human donor in a cohort sampled during active COVID-19. The source material was peripheral blood. V usage is TRBV6-5 and J usage is TRBJ2-6; D is possibly TRBD2 (5 bases). The CDR3 coding sequence is TGTGCCAGCGGTCGGGGTGGGGCCAACGTCCTGACTTTC. Protein sequence: CASGRGGANVLTF.